This note documents a single T cell receptor (beta chain) sequence. Its antigen is unknown. Per-nucleotide qualities are absent, and no much larger clonotype sits a single base away. From the cysteine through the phenylalanine, the CDR3 covers 16 amino acids. The kept DNA is CDR3 alone, 48 bases in frame from the first base. Trimming leaves V shorter by 4 bases and J shorter by 0 bases, with the junction holding 7 bases beyond the gene matches. In the germline V gene, CDR1 corresponds to SGHRS and CDR2 to YFSETQ. This entry belongs to a study of T cell repertoires in cytomegalovirus infection (dated by TCRdb to 2018 to 2020). With respect to the entire study: Recently identified HLA-C-restricted CMV epitopes, whose presentation resists viral immunomodulation, were targeted by peptide stimulations together with well-studied HLA-B-restricted epitopes. The HLA type of each donor mattered for the analysis, because public TCR beta signatures pointed to carriage of CMV infection along with the matching HLA type. What the study reported, not specific to this receptor: In both this cohort and an independent cohort of several hundred donors, the cumulative frequency of public TCR beta family members distinguished carriers of CMV infection plus the relevant HLA type. The ex vivo response was dominated by HLA-C-restricted CMV-specific TCR beta clonotypes, and the single most frequent clonotype in two of eight donors was supplied by these HLA-C-restricted clonotypes.

Interpreted using the paper, the treatment or condition label stands for: in vitro stimulation with specific CMV peptide epitopes to enrich CMV-specific T cells. The instrument given in TCRdb is Illumina HiSeq 1500. Starting from the raw public reads, TCRdb applied fastp trimming at Q25, assembled clones with MiXCR and retained in-frame beta chains. Rows with a matching CDR3 protein are joined into one entry that keeps the most common DNA and genes. This sample is represented by about 740,000 distinct CDR3 sequences; roughly 36% of them were singletons. Of the sample, 15% to 20% is held by the ten largest clones.

Here the chain combines TRBV5-1 and TRBJ2-1; TRBD2 agrees with 7 junctional bases. The source material was cultured PBMCs, sampled from culture after CMV antigen stimulation. The origin of this receptor is a human donor in good health (CMV status not recorded). Some clones in this sample may be carry-over from other donors' samples. The nucleotide sequence reads as follows: TGCGCCAGCAGCGGATTAGCGGGTCGCTCCTACAATGAGCAGTTCTTC. Translated, it gives CASSGLAGRSYNEQFF.